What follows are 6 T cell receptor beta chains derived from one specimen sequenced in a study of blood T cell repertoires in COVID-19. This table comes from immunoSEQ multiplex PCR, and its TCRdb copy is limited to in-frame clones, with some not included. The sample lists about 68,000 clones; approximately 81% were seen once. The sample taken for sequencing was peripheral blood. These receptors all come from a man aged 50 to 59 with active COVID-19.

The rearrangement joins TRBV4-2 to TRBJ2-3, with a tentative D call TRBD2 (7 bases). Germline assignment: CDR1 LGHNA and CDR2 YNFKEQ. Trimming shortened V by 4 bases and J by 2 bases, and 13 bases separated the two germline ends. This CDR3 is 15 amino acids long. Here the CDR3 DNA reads TGTGCCAGCAGCCCGGGGAGGGGGACCACAGATACGCAGTATTTT. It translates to CASSPGRGTTDTQYF.

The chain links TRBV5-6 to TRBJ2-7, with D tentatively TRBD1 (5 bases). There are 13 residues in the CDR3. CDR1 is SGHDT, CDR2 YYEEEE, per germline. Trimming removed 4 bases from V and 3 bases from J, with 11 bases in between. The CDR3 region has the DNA TGTGCCAGCAGCCCATCACAGGACTACGAGCAGTACTTC. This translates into CASSPSQDYEQYF.

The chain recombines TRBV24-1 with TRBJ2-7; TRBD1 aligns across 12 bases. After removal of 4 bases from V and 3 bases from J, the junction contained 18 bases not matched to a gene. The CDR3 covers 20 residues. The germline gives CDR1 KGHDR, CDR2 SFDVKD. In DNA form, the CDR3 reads TGTGCCACCAGTGACCAACCGGGGACAGGGGGCGGTCCCCCCCTCTACGAGCAGTACTTC. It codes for CATSDQPGTGGGPPLYEQYF.

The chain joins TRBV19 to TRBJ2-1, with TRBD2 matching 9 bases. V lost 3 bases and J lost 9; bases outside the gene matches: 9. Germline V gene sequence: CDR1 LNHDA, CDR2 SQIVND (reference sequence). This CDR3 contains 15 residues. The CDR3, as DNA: TGTGCCAGTAGTATCCCCTGGCGGGAGGGCGGTGAGCAGTTCTTC. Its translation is CASSIPWREGGEQFF.

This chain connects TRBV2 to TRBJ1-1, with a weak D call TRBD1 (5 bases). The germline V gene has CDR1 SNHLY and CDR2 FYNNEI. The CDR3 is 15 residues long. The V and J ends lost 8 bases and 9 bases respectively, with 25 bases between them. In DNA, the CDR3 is TGTGCCAGCTACATGGGGGGGTTAGGACTATTAAAAGCTTTCTTT. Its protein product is CASYMGGLGLLKAFF.

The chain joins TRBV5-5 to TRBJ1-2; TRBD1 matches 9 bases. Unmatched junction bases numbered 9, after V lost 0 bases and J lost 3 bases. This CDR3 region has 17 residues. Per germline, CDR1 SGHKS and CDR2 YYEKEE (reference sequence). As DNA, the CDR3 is TGTGCCAGCAGCTTGGGGACAGGGGAATTGGGATACTATGGCTACACCTTC. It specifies CASSLGTGELGYYGYTF. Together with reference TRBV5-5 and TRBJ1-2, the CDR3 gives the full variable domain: DAGVTQSPTHLIKTRGQQVTLRCSPISGHKSVSWYQQVLGQGPQFIFQYYEKEERGRGNFPDRFSARQFPNYSSELNVNALLLGDSALYLCASSLGTGELGYYGYTFGSGTRLTVV.